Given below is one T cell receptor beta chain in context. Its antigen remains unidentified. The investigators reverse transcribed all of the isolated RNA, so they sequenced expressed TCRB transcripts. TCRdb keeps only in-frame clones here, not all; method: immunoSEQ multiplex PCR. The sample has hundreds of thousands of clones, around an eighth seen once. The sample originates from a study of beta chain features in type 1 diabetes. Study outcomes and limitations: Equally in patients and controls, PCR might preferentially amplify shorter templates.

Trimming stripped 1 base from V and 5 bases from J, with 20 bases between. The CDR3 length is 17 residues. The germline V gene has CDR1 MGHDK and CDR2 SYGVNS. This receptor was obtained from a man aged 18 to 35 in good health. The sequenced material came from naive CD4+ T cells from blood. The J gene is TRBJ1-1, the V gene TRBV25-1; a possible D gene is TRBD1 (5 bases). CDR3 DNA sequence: TGTGCCAGCAGTGAATCCGGGGGGGTTAGTCCTAAGACTGAAGCTTTCTTT. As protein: CASSESGGVSPKTEAFF.